This T cell receptor (beta chain) came from a study of T cells in tuberculosis. On the study more broadly: Sequenced TCRs come from CD1B-GMM tetramer-binding T cells. Notes on the study in general: Active tuberculosis patients had shorter CDR3-alpha; the beta difference was nonsignificant. GEM motif frequencies gave 70% accuracy; the GMM repertoire gave about 87%.

As to this clone: Antigen: not known.

TCRdb keeps only in-frame clones here, not all; method: immunoSEQ multiplex PCR. Among about 32,000 clones listed, approximately 93% were seen once. Each donor contributed 85,000 to 100,000 T cells on average, unsorted. CDR1 MGHRA and CDR2 YSYEKL come from the germline V gene. The CDR3 consists of 14 residues. With 3 bases clipped from V and 8 bases from J, the junction kept 6 bases outside the gene matches. The sequence derives from a donor aged 5-35 years with latent tuberculosis or without tuberculosis infection. The chain uses TRBV4-1 and TRBJ2-1, with 8 positions matching TRBD1. The sequencing sample was made of PBMCs. The chain's CDR3 is CASSQRTGIDEQFF. DNA of the CDR3: TGCGCCAGCAGCCAGAGGACAGGGATTGATGAGCAGTTCTTC.